Listed below are T cell receptor beta chains from one sample, sequenced in a study of vaccination effects on CD4 cells after COVID-19. These receptors lack a known antigen. Repertoires were generated with immunoSEQ multiplex PCR, while TCRdb's copy carries only in-frame clones and drops some. The sample lists tens of thousands of clones, around 73% occurring once. Specimen: CD4+ T cells from PBMCs cultured with HCoV-OC43 spike peptides, collected before COVID-19 vaccination. These receptors all come from a human donor who received a COVID-19 vaccine. CDR3s include the opening cysteine and the closing phenylalanine or tryptophan. D genes are given only for firm matches. Size is stated for part of the rows, as once, few or many counts, or as a class when the clone is expanded.

-	TRBV27	TRBJ2-7	-	TGTGCCAGCCACGAGTGGCCGCCGTCCTACGAGCAGTACTTC	CASHEWPPSYEQYF
once	TRBV18	TRBJ1-1	-	TGTGCCAGCTCACAACGGGAAAACACTGAAGCTTTCTTT	CASSQRENTEAFF
once	TRBV6-6	TRBJ2-1	TRBD2	TGTGCCAGCAGTTACCCGGGAGGGGGAAATGAGCAGTTCTTC	CASSYPGGGNEQFF
-	TRBV2	TRBJ2-6	TRBD1	TGTGCCAGCAGTCTTACAGGGGCTGGGGCCAACGTCCTGACTTTC	CASSLTGAGANVLTF
-	TRBV15	TRBJ2-7	TRBD1	TGTGCCACCAGCAGACGGACAGGGGACGAGCAGTACTTC	CATSRRTGDEQYF
-	TRBV30	TRBJ2-6	TRBD1	TGTGCCTGGAGTGTAGGGGGCGTGTCTGGGGCCAACGTCCTGACTTTC	CAWSVGGVSGANVLTF
few	TRBV13	TRBJ1-2	TRBD1	TGTGCCAGCAGCTTAGGCCTGACAGGGAGCTATGGCTACACCTTC	CASSLGLTGSYGYTF
-	TRBV4-2	TRBJ2-7	-	TGTGCCAGCAGCCAAGATCCAAAGGGCACCTACGAGCAGTACTTC	CASSQDPKGTYEQYF
-	TRBV4-1	TRBJ2-5	-	TGCGCCAGCAGCCAAGCGGTCGGGAGAGAGACCCAGTACTTC	CASSQAVGRETQYF
-	TRBV27	TRBJ1-5	-	TGTGCCAGCAGTTTAGAAGTCAGATCCGGGCAGCCCCAGCATTTT	CASSLEVRSGQPQHF
-	TRBV11-2	TRBJ2-7	-	TGTGCCAGCAGCCAGGGACGATACGGTCCCATGGGCGAGCAGTACTTC	CASSQGRYGPMGEQYF
-	TRBV28	TRBJ2-5	-	TGTGCCAGCAGCGCCGGTCTAGAGACCCAGTACTTC	CASSAGLETQYF
-	TRBV6-2/TRBV6-3	TRBJ2-6	-	TGTGCCAGCAGTGCCACAGTGGGCAGCTCTGGGGCCAACGTCCTGACTTTC	CASSATVGSSGANVLTF
-	TRBV11-2	TRBJ2-2	-	TGTGCCAGTCGAGAAGCTTCCTCAAACACCGGGGAGCTGTTTTTT	CASREASSNTGELFF
few	TRBV3-1/TRBV3-2	TRBJ1-2	-	TGTGCCAGCAGCCAAGATCGCGGGGGCGCTTTGGATGGCTACACCTTC	CASSQDRGGALDGYTF
-	TRBV25-1	TRBJ2-3	-	TGTGCCAGCAGTGAATCCCCCCCCGCGGGGGCCAAAGATACGCAGTATTTT	CASSESPPAGAKDTQYF
-	TRBV7-2	TRBJ2-7	-	TGTGCCAGCAGAACACACCGGAACTCCTACGAGCAGTACTTC	CASRTHRNSYEQYF
-	TRBV11-2	TRBJ2-4	-	TGTGCCAGCAGCCGTACAGGGGGGGTAGCCAAAAACATTCAGTACTTC	CASSRTGGVAKNIQYF
-	TRBV3-1/TRBV3-2	TRBJ2-1	TRBD2	TGTGCCAGCAGCCCTCTGAGCGGGGGGTCCTACAATGAGCAGTTCTTC	CASSPLSGGSYNEQFF
-	TRBV5-1	TRBJ2-7	TRBD2	TGCGCCAGCAGCCCGCTAGCGGGAGGGCCGTACGAGCAGTACTTC	CASSPLAGGPYEQYF
-	TRBV5-5	TRBJ2-7	-	TGTGCCAGCAGCTTGCTAACTCAAAACGACTACGAGCAGTACTTC	CASSLLTQNDYEQYF
once	TRBV18	TRBJ2-4	-	TGTGCCAGCTCAACACGGACAGAGAAGGCCAAAAACATTCAGTACTTC	CASSTRTEKAKNIQYF
once	TRBV15	TRBJ2-3	TRBD2	TGTGCCACCAGCAGAGATCGAACTAGCGGTCGGGATACGCAGTATTTT	CATSRDRTSGRDTQYF
few	TRBV19	TRBJ2-1	-	TGTGCCAGTAGTAGGGTAGCTTTTCTCGATGAGCAGTTCTTC	CASSRVAFLDEQFF
few	TRBV19	TRBJ2-7	TRBD1	TGTGCCAGTAGTAGGACAGGTTACCACGAGCAGTACTTC	CASSRTGYHEQYF
few	TRBV5-1	TRBJ1-2	TRBD1	TGCGCCAGCAGCTTGGCGGGACAGGGAGGCGATGGCTACACCTTC	CASSLAGQGGDGYTF
-	TRBV28	TRBJ2-1	-	TGTGCCAGCAGTTTCCAAGCGGCCATTAACAATGAGCAGTTCTTC	CASSFQAAINNEQFF
-	TRBV7-9	TRBJ1-1	-	TGTGCCAGCAGCTTAGGGGCAGGGAGGACTGAAGCTTTCTTT	CASSLGAGRTEAFF
-	TRBV6-5	TRBJ2-5	TRBD2	TGTGCCAGCAGACTAGCGGGGGGGCCGCAAGAGACCCAGTACTTC	CASRLAGGPQETQYF
-	TRBV3-1/TRBV3-2	TRBJ1-2	TRBD1	TGTGCCAGCAGCCAAGATTCAATGGCAGGGGGCCGCTATGGCTACACCTTC	CASSQDSMAGGRYGYTF
few	TRBV10-3	TRBJ1-2	-	TGTGCCATCAGTGAGCCTCCAGGCTATGGCTACACCTTC	CAISEPPGYGYTF
-	TRBV6-5	TRBJ1-1	TRBD1	TGTGCCAGCAAACCAGACAGGGCAACTGAAGCTTTCTTT	CASKPDRATEAFF
-	TRBV12-2	TRBJ1-2	-	TGTGCAAGTCGCTCCCATCGGACAGGGGTTTGCCCTAACTATGGCTACACCTTC	CASRSHRTGVCPNYGYTF
-	TRBV18	TRBJ2-3	TRBD2	TGTGCCAGCTCACCCTTCGGGAGGGCAGATACGCAGTATTTT	CASSPFGRADTQYF
-	TRBV5-8	TRBJ1-1	TRBD1	TGTGCCAGCCCAGCACAGGGGTTAAACACTGAAGCTTTCTTT	CASPAQGLNTEAFF
-	TRBV7-9	TRBJ2-3	-	TGTGCCAGCAGCACCTTGGCGGGAAGCACAGATACGCAGTATTTT	CASSTLAGSTDTQYF
-	TRBV30	TRBJ2-3	-	TGTGCCTGGAGTGTAGGGGTCTCTAGCACAGATACGCAGTATTTT	CAWSVGVSSTDTQYF
-	TRBV7-2	TRBJ2-7	-	TGTGCCAGCAGCCTCGACAGTCGGGCTGGGGAGCAGTACTTC	CASSLDSRAGEQYF
-	TRBV28	TRBJ2-5	-	TGTGCCAGCAGTTTGTTGAGGGAGACCCAGTACTTC	CASSLLRETQYF
-	TRBV10-1	TRBJ1-2	-	TGCGCCACTTCGTCCCCAGGCATCGACTATGGCTACACCTTC	CATSSPGIDYGYTF
-	TRBV5-1	TRBJ2-5	-	TGCGCCAGCGCGAGGGGGGTGAGAGAGACCCAGTACTTC	CASARGVRETQYF
-	TRBV27	TRBJ1-1	-	TGTGCCAGCAGTGGACAGCTGAACACTGAAGCTTTCTTT	CASSGQLNTEAFF
-	TRBV18	TRBJ1-2	-	TGTGCCAGCTCACCATATACAGGGACCCAAAGGCACTATGGCTACACCTTC	CASSPYTGTQRHYGYTF
-	TRBV6-2/TRBV6-3	TRBJ2-7	TRBD2	TGTGCCAGCAGTTTACTAGCGGGGAGCTACGAGCAGTACTTC	CASSLLAGSYEQYF
-	TRBV9	TRBJ2-6	-	TGTGCCAGCAGCGACCTAGGGTTTGGGGCCAACGTCCTGACTTTC	CASSDLGFGANVLTF
-	TRBV3-1/TRBV3-2	TRBJ2-5	TRBD1	TGTGCCAGCAGCCAAGACCCGACAGGGGGCAGGGAGACCCAGTACTTC	CASSQDPTGGRETQYF
-	TRBV6-5	TRBJ1-3	-	TGTGCCACCAGTATCGGGACCTATGGAAACACCATATATTTT	CATSIGTYGNTIYF
-	TRBV7-9	TRBJ1-1	-	TGTGCCAGCAGCTTTGATTCGGGCGTGAACACTGAAGCTTTCTTT	CASSFDSGVNTEAFF
-	TRBV19	TRBJ1-5	-	TGTGCCAGTAGGGACTTTTTGCCCAATCAGCCCCAGCATTTT	CASRDFLPNQPQHF
-	TRBV19	TRBJ1-2	-	TGTGCCAGTAGTATAGGTTCAGGAATTAACTATGGCTACACCTTC	CASSIGSGINYGYTF
-	TRBV5-4	TRBJ2-7	TRBD1	TGTGCCAGCAGCGGAAGGGTGACAGGGGAACACGAGCAGTACTTC	CASSGRVTGEHEQYF
few	TRBV6-6	TRBJ1-1	-	TGTGCCAGCAGCCGTGTCAGTAGTGAAGCTTTCTTT	CASSRVSSEAFF
-	TRBV30	TRBJ1-1	TRBD1	TGTGCCTGGAGTGGGACAGGGAGGAACACTGAAGCTTTCTTT	CAWSGTGRNTEAFF
-	TRBV5-6	TRBJ2-7	TRBD1	TGTGCCAGCAGAAGGGACAGGGTTATCTACGAGCAGTACTTC	CASRRDRVIYEQYF
-	TRBV6-5	TRBJ2-3	TRBD2	TGTGCCAGCAGCTCTCGGGAGGTTTACACAGATACGCAGTATTTT	CASSSREVYTDTQYF
-	TRBV5-1	TRBJ2-6	-	TGCGCCAGCAGCGCTCAGGCCCTCTCTGGGGCCAACGTCCTGACTTTC	CASSAQALSGANVLTF
few	TRBV7-3	TRBJ2-1	-	TGTGCCAGCAGCTTACGGGGTACCTACAATGAGCAGTTCTTC	CASSLRGTYNEQFF
once	TRBV24-1	TRBJ2-3	TRBD2	TGTGCCACCAGTGCGGGCGGGAGCGCTAGCACAGATACGCAGTATTTT	CATSAGGSASTDTQYF
-	TRBV6-2/TRBV6-3	TRBJ2-1	-	TGTGCCAGCAGTTACGGGGGATTCCTTCGACTAGAGCAGTTCTTC	CASSYGGFLRLEQFF